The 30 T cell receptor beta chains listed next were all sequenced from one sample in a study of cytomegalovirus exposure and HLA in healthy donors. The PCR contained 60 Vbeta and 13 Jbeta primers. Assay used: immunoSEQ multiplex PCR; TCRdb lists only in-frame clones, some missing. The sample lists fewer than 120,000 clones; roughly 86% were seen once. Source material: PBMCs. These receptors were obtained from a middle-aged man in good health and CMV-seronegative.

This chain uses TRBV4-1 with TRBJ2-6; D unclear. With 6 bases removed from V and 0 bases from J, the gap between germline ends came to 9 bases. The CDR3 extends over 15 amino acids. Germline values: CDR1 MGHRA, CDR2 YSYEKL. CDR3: CASRVVNSGANVLTF. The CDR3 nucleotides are TGCGCCAGCAGGGTAGTGAACTCTGGGGCCAACGTCCTGACTTTC.

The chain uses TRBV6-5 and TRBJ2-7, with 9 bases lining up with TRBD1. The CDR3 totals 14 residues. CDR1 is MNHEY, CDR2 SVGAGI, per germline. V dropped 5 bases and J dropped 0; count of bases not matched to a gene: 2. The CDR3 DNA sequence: TGTGCCAGCAGTAGGGACAGGGCCTCCTACGAGCAGTACTTC. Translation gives CASSRDRASYEQYF.

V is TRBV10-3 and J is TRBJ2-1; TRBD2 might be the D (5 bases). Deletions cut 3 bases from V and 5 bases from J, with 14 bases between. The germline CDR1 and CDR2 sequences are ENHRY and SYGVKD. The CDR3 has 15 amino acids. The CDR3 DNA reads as TGTGCCATCAGTGAAGACGGGGTGTGGAACAATGAGCAGTTCTTC. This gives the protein CAISEDGVWNNEQFF.

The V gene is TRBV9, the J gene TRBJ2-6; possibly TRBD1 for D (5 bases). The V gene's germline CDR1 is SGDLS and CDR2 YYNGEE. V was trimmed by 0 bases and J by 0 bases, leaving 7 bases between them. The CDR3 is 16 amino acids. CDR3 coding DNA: TGTGCCAGCAGCGTAGGGACAAGCTCTGGGGCCAACGTCCTGACTTTC. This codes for CASSVGTSSGANVLTF. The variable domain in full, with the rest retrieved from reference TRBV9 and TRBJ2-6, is DSGVTQTPKHLITATGQRVTLRCSPRSGDLSVYWYQQSLDQGLQFLIQYYNGEERAKGNILERFSAQQFPDLHSELNLSSLELGDSALYFCASSVGTSSGANVLTFGAGSRLTVL.

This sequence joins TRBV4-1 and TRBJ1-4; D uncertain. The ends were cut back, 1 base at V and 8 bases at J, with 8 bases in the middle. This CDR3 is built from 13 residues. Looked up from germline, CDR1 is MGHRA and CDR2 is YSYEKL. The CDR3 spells CASSQVAGEKLFF. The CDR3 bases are TGCGCCAGCAGCCAAGTAGCTGGGGAAAAACTGTTTTTT.

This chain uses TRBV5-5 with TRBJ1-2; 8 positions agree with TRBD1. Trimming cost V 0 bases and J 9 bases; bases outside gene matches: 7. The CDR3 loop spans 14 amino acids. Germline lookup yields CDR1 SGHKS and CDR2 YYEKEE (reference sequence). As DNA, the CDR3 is TGTGCCAGCAGCTTGGTCCAGGGGGCTGGGAGCTACACCTTC. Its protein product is CASSLVQGAGSYTF.

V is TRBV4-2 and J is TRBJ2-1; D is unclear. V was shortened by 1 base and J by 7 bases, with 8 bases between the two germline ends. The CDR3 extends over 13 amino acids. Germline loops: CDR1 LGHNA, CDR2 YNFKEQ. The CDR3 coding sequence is TGTGCCAGCAGCCAAGTGCGGAAGAATGAGCAGTTCTTC. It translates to CASSQVRKNEQFF.

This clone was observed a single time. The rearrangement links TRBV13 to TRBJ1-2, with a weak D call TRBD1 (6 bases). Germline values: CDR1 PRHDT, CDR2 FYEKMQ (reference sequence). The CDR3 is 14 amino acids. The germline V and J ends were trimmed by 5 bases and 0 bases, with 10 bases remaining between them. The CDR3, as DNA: TGTGCCAGCAGCGCGACAGGTTCTAACTATGGCTACACCTTC. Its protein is CASSATGSNYGYTF.

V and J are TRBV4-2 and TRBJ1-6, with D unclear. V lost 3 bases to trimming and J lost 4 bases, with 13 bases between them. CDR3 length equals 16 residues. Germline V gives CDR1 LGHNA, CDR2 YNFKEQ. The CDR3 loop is CASSQPSRAYNSPLHF. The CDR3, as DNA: TGTGCCAGCAGCCAGCCTTCTAGAGCATATAATTCACCCCTCCACTTT.

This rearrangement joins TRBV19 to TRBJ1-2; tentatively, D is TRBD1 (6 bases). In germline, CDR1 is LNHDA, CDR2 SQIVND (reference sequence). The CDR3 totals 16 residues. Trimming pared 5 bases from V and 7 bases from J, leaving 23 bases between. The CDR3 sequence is CASSFRDTLTLGGYTF. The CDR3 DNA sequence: TGTGCCAGTAGTTTCCGGGACACCCTGACGCTTGGTGGCTACACCTTC.

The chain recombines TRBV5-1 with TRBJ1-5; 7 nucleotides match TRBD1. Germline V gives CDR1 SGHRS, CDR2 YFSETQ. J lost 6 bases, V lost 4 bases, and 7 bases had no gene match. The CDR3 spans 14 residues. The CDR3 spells CASSPGQAGQPQHF. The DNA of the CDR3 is TGCGCCAGCAGCCCCGGACAGGCGGGTCAGCCCCAGCATTTT.

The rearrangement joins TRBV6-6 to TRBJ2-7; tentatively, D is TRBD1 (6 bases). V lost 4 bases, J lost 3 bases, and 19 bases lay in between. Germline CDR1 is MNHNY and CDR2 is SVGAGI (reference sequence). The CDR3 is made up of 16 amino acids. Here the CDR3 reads CASSSPATGVNYEQYF. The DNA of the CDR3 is TGTGCCAGCAGTTCCCCCGCGACAGGAGTAAACTACGAGCAGTACTTC.

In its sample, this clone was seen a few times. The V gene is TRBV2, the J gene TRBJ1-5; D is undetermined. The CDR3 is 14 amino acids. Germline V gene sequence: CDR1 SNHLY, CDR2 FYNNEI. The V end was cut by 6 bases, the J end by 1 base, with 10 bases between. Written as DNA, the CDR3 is TGTGCCAGCAGGGCGGGGTTGAGCAATCAGCCCCAGCATTTT. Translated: CASRAGLSNQPQHF.

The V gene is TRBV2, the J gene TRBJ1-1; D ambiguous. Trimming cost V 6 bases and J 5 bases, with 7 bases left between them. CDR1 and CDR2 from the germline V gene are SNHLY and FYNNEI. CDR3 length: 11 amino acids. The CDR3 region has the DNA TGTGCCAGCAGCGGGTATACTGAAGCTTTCTTT. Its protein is CASSGYTEAFF.

The CDR3 spells CASRKAQGYEQYF. The CDR3 DNA follows: TGTGCCAGCAGGAAGGCGCAGGGCTACGAGCAGTACTTC. The J gene is TRBJ2-7, the V gene TRBV6-5, with a tentative D call TRBD1 (5 bases). The CDR3 has 13 residues. The V end was cut by 6 bases, the J end by 3 bases, with 12 bases between. Germline lookup yields CDR1 MNHEY and CDR2 SVGAGI.

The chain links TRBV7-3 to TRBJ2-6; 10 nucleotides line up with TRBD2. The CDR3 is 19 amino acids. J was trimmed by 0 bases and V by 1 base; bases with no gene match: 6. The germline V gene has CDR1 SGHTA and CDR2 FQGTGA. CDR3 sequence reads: CASSLISSGGRSGANVLTF. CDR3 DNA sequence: TGTGCCAGCAGCTTAATATCTAGCGGGGGCCGCTCTGGGGCCAACGTCCTGACTTTC.

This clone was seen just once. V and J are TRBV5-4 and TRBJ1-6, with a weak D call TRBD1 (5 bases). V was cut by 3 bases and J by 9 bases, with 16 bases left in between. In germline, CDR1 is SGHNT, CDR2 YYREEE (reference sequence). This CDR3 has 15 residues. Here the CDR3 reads CASSWEEGLASPLHF. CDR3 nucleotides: TGTGCCAGCAGCTGGGAGGAGGGGTTGGCTTCACCCCTCCACTTT.

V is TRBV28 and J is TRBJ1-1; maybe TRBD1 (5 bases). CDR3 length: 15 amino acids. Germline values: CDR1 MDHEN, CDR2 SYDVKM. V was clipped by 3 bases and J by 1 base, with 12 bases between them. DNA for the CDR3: TGTGCCAGCAGTTTGTCGTGGCAGGGGAACACTGAAGCTTTCTTT. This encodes CASSLSWQGNTEAFF.

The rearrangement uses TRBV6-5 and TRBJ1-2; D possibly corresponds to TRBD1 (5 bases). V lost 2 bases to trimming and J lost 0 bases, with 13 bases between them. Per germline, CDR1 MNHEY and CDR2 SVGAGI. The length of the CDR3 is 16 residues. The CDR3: CASSYQRTGANYGYTF. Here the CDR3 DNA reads TGTGCCAGCAGTTACCAGCGAACGGGGGCTAACTATGGCTACACCTTC.

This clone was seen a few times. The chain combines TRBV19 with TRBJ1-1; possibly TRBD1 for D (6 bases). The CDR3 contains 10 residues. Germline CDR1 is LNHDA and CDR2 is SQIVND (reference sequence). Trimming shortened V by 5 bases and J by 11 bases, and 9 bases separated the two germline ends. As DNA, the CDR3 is TGTGCCAGTAGTCCTCAGGGGGCTTTCTTT. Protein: CASSPQGAFF.

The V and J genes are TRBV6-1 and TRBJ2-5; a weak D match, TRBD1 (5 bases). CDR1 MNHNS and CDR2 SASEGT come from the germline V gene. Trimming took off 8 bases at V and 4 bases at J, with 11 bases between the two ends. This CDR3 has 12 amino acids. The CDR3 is CASGREGETQYF. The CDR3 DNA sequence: TGTGCCAGCGGCAGGGAAGGAGAGACCCAGTACTTC.

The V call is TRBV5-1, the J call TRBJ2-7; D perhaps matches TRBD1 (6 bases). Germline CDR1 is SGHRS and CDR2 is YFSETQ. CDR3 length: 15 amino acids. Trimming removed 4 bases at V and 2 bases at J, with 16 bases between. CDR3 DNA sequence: TGCGCCAGCAGCCCAGTCGGGACAACTGCCTACGAGCAGTACTTC. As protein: CASSPVGTTAYEQYF.

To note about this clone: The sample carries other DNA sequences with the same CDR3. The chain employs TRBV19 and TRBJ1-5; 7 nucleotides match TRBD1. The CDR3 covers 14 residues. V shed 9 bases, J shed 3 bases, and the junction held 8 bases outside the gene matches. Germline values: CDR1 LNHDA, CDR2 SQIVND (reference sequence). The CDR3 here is CASSGKGANQPQHF. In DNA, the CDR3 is TGTGCCAGCAGTGGGAAGGGGGCCAATCAGCCCCAGCATTTT.

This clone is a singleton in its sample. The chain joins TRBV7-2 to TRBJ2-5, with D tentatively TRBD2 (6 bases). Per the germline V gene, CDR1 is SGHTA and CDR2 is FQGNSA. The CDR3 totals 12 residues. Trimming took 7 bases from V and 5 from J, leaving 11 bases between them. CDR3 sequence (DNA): TGTGCCAGCACCCCTGGGGGGGAGACCCAGTACTTC. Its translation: CASTPGGETQYF. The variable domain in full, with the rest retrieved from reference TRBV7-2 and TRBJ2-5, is GAGVSQSPSNKVTEKGKDVELRCDPISGHTALYWYRQSLGQGLEFLIYFQGNSAPDKSGLPSDRFSAERTGGSVSTLTIQRTQQEDSAVYLCASTPGGETQYFGPGTRLLVL.

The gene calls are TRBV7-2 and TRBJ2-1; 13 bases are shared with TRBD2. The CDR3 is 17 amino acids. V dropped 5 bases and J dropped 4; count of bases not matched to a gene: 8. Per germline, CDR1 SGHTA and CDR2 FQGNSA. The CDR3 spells CASSRGLAGAGYNEQFF. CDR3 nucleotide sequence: TGTGCCAGCAGCCGCGGACTAGCGGGGGCGGGGTACAATGAGCAGTTCTTC. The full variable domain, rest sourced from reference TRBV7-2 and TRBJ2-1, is GAGVSQSPSNKVTEKGKDVELRCDPISGHTALYWYRQSLGQGLEFLIYFQGNSAPDKSGLPSDRFSAERTGGSVSTLTIQRTQQEDSAVYLCASSRGLAGAGYNEQFFGPGTRLTVL.

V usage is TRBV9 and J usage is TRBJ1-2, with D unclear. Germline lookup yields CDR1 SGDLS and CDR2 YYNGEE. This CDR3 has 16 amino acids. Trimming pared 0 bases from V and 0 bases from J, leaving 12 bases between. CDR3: CASSVGGGAANYGYTF. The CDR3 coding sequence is TGTGCCAGCAGCGTAGGCGGCGGAGCAGCTAACTATGGCTACACCTTC.

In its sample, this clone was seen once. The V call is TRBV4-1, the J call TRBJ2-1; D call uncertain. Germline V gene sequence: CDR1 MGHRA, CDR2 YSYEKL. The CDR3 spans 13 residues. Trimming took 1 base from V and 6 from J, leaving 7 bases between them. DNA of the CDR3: TGCGCCAGCAGCCAAGGGCCCTTCAATGAGCAGTTCTTC. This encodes CASSQGPFNEQFF.

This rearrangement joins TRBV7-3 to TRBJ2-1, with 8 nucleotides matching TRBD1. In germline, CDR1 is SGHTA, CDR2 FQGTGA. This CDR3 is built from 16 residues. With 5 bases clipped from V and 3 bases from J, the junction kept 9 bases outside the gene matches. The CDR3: CASSSGQGAIYNEQFF. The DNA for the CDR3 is TGTGCCAGCAGCAGCGGACAGGGAGCGATCTACAATGAGCAGTTCTTC.

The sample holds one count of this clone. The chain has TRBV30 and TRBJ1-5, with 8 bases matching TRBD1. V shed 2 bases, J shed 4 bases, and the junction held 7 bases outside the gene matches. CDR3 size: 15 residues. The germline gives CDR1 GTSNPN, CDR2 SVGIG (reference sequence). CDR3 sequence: CAWSTSGQANQPQHF. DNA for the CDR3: TGTGCCTGGAGTACTTCGGGACAGGCTAATCAGCCCCAGCATTTT.

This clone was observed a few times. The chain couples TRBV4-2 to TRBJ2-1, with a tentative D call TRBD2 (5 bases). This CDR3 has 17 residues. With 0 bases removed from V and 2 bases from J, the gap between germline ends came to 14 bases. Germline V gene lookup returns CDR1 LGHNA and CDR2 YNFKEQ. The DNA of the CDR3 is TGTGCCAGCAGCCAAGAGAAGGACTCACTTACCTACAATGAGCAGTTCTTC. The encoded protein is CASSQEKDSLTYNEQFF.